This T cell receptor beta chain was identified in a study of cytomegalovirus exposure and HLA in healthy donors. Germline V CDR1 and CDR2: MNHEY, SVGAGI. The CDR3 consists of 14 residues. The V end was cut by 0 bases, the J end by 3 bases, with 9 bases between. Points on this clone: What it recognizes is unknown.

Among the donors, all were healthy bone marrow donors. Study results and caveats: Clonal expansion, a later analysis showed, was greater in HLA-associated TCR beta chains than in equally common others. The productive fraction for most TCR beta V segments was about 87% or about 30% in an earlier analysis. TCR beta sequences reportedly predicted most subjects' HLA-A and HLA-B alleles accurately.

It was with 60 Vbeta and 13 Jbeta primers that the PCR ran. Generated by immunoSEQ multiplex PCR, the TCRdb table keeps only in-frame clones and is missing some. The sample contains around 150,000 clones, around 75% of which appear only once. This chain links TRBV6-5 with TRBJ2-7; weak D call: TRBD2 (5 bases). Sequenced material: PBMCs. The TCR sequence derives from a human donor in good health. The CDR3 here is CASSYSPGNYEQYF. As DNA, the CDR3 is TGTGCCAGCAGTTACTCGCCCGGGAACTACGAGCAGTACTTC.